Listed below are T cell receptor beta chains from one sample, sequenced in a study of cytomegalovirus exposure and HLA in healthy donors. The protocol was immunoSEQ multiplex PCR, while the TCRdb copy is restricted to in-frame clones and leaves out a portion. The sample lists 180,000 or so clones, roughly 74% seen once, with roughly 8.2% in the top ten. Sequences were obtained from PBMCs. These receptors were taken from a woman in her thirties or forties in good health and CMV-seropositive. Each CDR3 is given with its conserved first and last residue. The order of the fields is CDR3 protein, CDR3 DNA, V gene, D gene, clone size, J gene. D genes are given only for firm matches. The size field is filled for only some rows; it gives once, few, many or a size class.

cdr3_aa: CASSLATSGITQYF
cdr3_nt: TGCGCCAGCAGCTTGGCGACTAGCGGGATTACGCAGTATTTT
v_call: TRBV5-1
d_call: TRBD2
clone_size: NA
j_call: TRBJ2-3

cdr3_aa: CASSNRRDEQYF
cdr3_nt: TGCGCCAGCAGCAACCGCAGGGACGAGCAGTACTTC
v_call: TRBV5-1
d_call: NA
clone_size: NA
j_call: TRBJ2-7

cdr3_aa: CASSLLAGGPYQETQYF
cdr3_nt: TGCGCCAGCAGCTTGTTAGCGGGAGGGCCGTACCAAGAGACCCAGTACTTC
v_call: TRBV5-1
d_call: TRBD2
clone_size: NA
j_call: TRBJ2-5

cdr3_aa: CASSRGLAGERNEQFF
cdr3_nt: TGTGCCAGCAGTCGAGGACTAGCGGGAGAGAGGAATGAGCAGTTCTTC
v_call: TRBV5-4
d_call: TRBD2
clone_size: NA
j_call: TRBJ2-1

cdr3_aa: CASRLSGRPYNEQFF
cdr3_nt: TGTGCCAGCAGACTAAGCGGGAGGCCCTACAATGAGCAGTTCTTC
v_call: TRBV6-4
d_call: TRBD2
clone_size: once
j_call: TRBJ2-1

cdr3_aa: CASISPTEGGPGAFF
cdr3_nt: TGTGCCAGCATTTCTCCTACGGAGGGTGGACCTGGAGCTTTCTTT
v_call: TRBV6-5
d_call: NA
clone_size: once
j_call: TRBJ1-1

cdr3_aa: CSVRGGVDSYEQYF
cdr3_nt: TGCAGCGTGAGAGGGGGGGTTGACTCCTACGAGCAGTACTTC
v_call: TRBV29-1
d_call: NA
clone_size: NA
j_call: TRBJ2-7

cdr3_aa: CASSPIDRVGQPQHF
cdr3_nt: TGTGCCAGCTCACCCATTGACAGGGTTGGACAGCCCCAGCATTTT
v_call: TRBV18
d_call: TRBD1
clone_size: NA
j_call: TRBJ1-5

cdr3_aa: CASSMRTGEDLRLYEQYF
cdr3_nt: TGTGCCAGCAGTATGCGGACAGGGGAGGATTTACGTCTCTACGAGCAGTACTTC
v_call: TRBV27
d_call: TRBD1
clone_size: NA
j_call: TRBJ2-7

cdr3_aa: CASNTGGNQPQHF
cdr3_nt: TGTGCCAGCAATACAGGGGGCAATCAGCCCCAGCATTTT
v_call: TRBV6-1
d_call: TRBD1
clone_size: NA
j_call: TRBJ1-5

cdr3_aa: CASSLPNRGPDTQYF
cdr3_nt: TGTGCCAGCAGTTTACCCAACAGGGGGCCGGATACGCAGTATTTT
v_call: TRBV28
d_call: TRBD1
clone_size: once
j_call: TRBJ2-3

cdr3_aa: CASSQEIQSSGNTIYF
cdr3_nt: TGTGCCAGCAGCCAAGAAATACAGAGCTCTGGAAACACCATATATTTT
v_call: TRBV4-2
d_call: NA
clone_size: NA
j_call: TRBJ1-3

cdr3_aa: CASSSQGYNEQFF
cdr3_nt: TGTGCCAGCAGCTCACAGGGCTACAATGAGCAGTTCTTC
v_call: TRBV11-3
d_call: NA
clone_size: NA
j_call: TRBJ2-1

cdr3_aa: CASSRRPLLADDNEQFF
cdr3_nt: TGTGCCAGCAGCCGCCGCCCCCTACTAGCAGACGACAATGAGCAGTTCTTC
v_call: TRBV7-8
d_call: NA
clone_size: NA
j_call: TRBJ2-1

cdr3_aa: CASSAFLGQAPMNTEAFF
cdr3_nt: TGTGCCAGTAGTGCGTTTTTGGGACAGGCACCCATGAACACTGAAGCTTTCTTT
v_call: TRBV19
d_call: TRBD1
clone_size: NA
j_call: TRBJ1-1

cdr3_aa: CAISRGTGGFDGYTF
cdr3_nt: TGTGCCATCAGCCGCGGGACAGGGGGCTTTGATGGCTACACCTTC
v_call: TRBV10-3
d_call: TRBD1
clone_size: NA
j_call: TRBJ1-2

cdr3_aa: CASSLEIQAEQYF
cdr3_nt: TGCGCCAGCAGCTTGGAGATCCAAGCCGAGCAGTACTTC
v_call: TRBV5-1
d_call: NA
clone_size: once
j_call: TRBJ2-7

cdr3_aa: CASSRGLPNTEAFF
cdr3_nt: TGTGCCAGCAGCAGGGGACTACCGAACACTGAAGCTTTCTTT
v_call: TRBV28
d_call: NA
clone_size: NA
j_call: TRBJ1-1

cdr3_aa: CSVELAGIDTQYF
cdr3_nt: TGCAGCGTTGAACTAGCGGGAATAGATACGCAGTATTTT
v_call: TRBV29-1
d_call: TRBD2
clone_size: few
j_call: TRBJ2-3

cdr3_aa: CASSLEGQGADGYTF
cdr3_nt: TGCGCCAGCAGCTTGGAGGGACAGGGGGCAGATGGCTACACCTTC
v_call: TRBV5-1
d_call: TRBD1
clone_size: NA
j_call: TRBJ1-2

cdr3_aa: CSVEGVRGNEQFF
cdr3_nt: TGCAGCGTTGAAGGAGTTCGGGGGAATGAGCAGTTCTTC
v_call: TRBV29-1
d_call: NA
clone_size: NA
j_call: TRBJ2-1

cdr3_aa: CASRQGVGTEAFF
cdr3_nt: TGTGCCAGCAGGCAGGGGGTCGGGACTGAAGCTTTCTTT
v_call: TRBV6-6
d_call: TRBD1
clone_size: NA
j_call: TRBJ1-1

cdr3_aa: CASSRAGLTGGGYTF
cdr3_nt: TGTGCCAGCAGCCGAGCAGGGTTGACTGGGGGGGGCTACACCTTC
v_call: TRBV14
d_call: NA
clone_size: few
j_call: TRBJ1-2

cdr3_aa: CASSPGQQNVQYF
cdr3_nt: TGTGCCAGCAGCCCTGGACAGCAAAACGTTCAGTACTTC
v_call: TRBV11-2
d_call: NA
clone_size: NA
j_call: TRBJ2-4

cdr3_aa: CASSSKLRQDHGYTF
cdr3_nt: TGTGCCAGCAGTTCTAAACTCAGACAGGATCACGGCTACACCTTC
v_call: TRBV6-5
d_call: NA
clone_size: NA
j_call: TRBJ1-2

cdr3_aa: CASSLPGIGGELFF
cdr3_nt: TGTGCCAGCAGCTTACCCGGGATAGGCGGGGAGCTGTTTTTT
v_call: TRBV7-2
d_call: NA
clone_size: once
j_call: TRBJ2-2

cdr3_aa: CASSPSGYQEAQYF
cdr3_nt: TGTGCCAGCAGCCCTAGCGGGTACCAAGAGGCCCAGTACTTC
v_call: TRBV7-3
d_call: TRBD2
clone_size: NA
j_call: TRBJ2-5

cdr3_aa: CASSSGQGSYNEQFF
cdr3_nt: TGCGCCAGCAGCTCGGGCCAGGGGTCCTACAATGAGCAGTTCTTC
v_call: TRBV5-1
d_call: NA
clone_size: NA
j_call: TRBJ2-1

cdr3_aa: CASSQGGDVYEQYF
cdr3_nt: TGTGCCAGCAGCCAGGGGGGAGATGTCTACGAGCAGTACTTC
v_call: TRBV4-2
d_call: NA
clone_size: NA
j_call: TRBJ2-7

cdr3_aa: CASLRDRGDQPQHF
cdr3_nt: TGTGCCAGCCTCCGGGACAGGGGCGACCAGCCCCAGCATTTT
v_call: TRBV2
d_call: TRBD1
clone_size: NA
j_call: TRBJ1-5

cdr3_aa: CASSMSILGGAEAFF
cdr3_nt: TGTGCCAGTAGTATGTCCATCTTGGGGGGGGCGGAAGCTTTCTTT
v_call: TRBV19
d_call: NA
clone_size: NA
j_call: TRBJ1-1

cdr3_aa: CASSPPGYNEQFF
cdr3_nt: TGTGCCAGCAGTCCTCCAGGTTACAATGAGCAGTTCTTC
v_call: TRBV7-3
d_call: NA
clone_size: NA
j_call: TRBJ2-1

cdr3_aa: CASWTGGDEKLFF
cdr3_nt: TGTGCCAGTTGGACAGGGGGTGATGAAAAACTGTTTTTT
v_call: TRBV6-1
d_call: TRBD1
clone_size: NA
j_call: TRBJ1-4

cdr3_aa: CASRDRVRRGNTIYF
cdr3_nt: TGTGCCAGCAGGGACAGGGTGAGGAGAGGAAACACCATATATTTT
v_call: TRBV6-6
d_call: TRBD1
clone_size: NA
j_call: TRBJ1-3

cdr3_aa: CASSFGGSSYEQYF
cdr3_nt: TGCGCCAGCAGCTTCGGGGGGAGCTCCTACGAGCAGTACTTC
v_call: TRBV5-1
d_call: TRBD2
clone_size: NA
j_call: TRBJ2-7

cdr3_aa: CASIVGQGPNEAFF
cdr3_nt: TGTGCCAGCATAGTTGGACAGGGGCCTAATGAAGCTTTCTTT
v_call: TRBV28
d_call: TRBD1
clone_size: NA
j_call: TRBJ1-1

cdr3_aa: CASSFEGNTPDTQYF
cdr3_nt: TGCGCCAGCAGCTTTGAGGGTAACACCCCAGATACGCAGTATTTT
v_call: TRBV5-1
d_call: NA
clone_size: NA
j_call: TRBJ2-3

cdr3_aa: CASGPPGPTVIEQFF
cdr3_nt: TGTGCTAGTGGTCCGCCAGGGCCCACTGTGATTGAGCAGTTCTTC
v_call: TRBV12-5
d_call: NA
clone_size: NA
j_call: TRBJ2-1

cdr3_aa: CASSVGTSGTLDEQFF
cdr3_nt: TGTGCCAGCAGCGTCGGGACTAGCGGGACCTTGGATGAGCAGTTCTTC
v_call: TRBV9
d_call: TRBD2
clone_size: NA
j_call: TRBJ2-1

cdr3_aa: CASSIPYLAGAYNEQFF
cdr3_nt: TGTGCCAGTAGTATTCCTTATCTAGCGGGAGCCTACAATGAGCAGTTCTTC
v_call: TRBV19
d_call: TRBD2
clone_size: NA
j_call: TRBJ2-1

cdr3_aa: CASDRTYGANVLTF
cdr3_nt: TGTGCCAGCGACAGAACCTATGGGGCCAACGTCCTGACTTTC
v_call: TRBV19
d_call: NA
clone_size: NA
j_call: TRBJ2-6

cdr3_aa: CASSLKGEGGGYGYTF
cdr3_nt: TGTGCCAGCAGCTTAAAAGGGGAGGGAGGGGGTTATGGCTACACCTTC
v_call: TRBV7-3
d_call: NA
clone_size: NA
j_call: TRBJ1-2

cdr3_aa: CASSVQGKQELTSYEQYF
cdr3_nt: TGTGCCAGCAGCGTCCAAGGGAAACAGGAGCTAACCTCCTACGAGCAGTACTTC
v_call: TRBV25-1
d_call: NA
clone_size: NA
j_call: TRBJ2-7

cdr3_aa: CASSKGGDSFLAKNIQYF
cdr3_nt: TGTGCCAGCAGCAAAGGCGGGGACAGCTTTCTAGCCAAAAACATTCAGTACTTC
v_call: TRBV21-1
d_call: NA
clone_size: NA
j_call: TRBJ2-4

cdr3_aa: CASSVVGQQTGELFF
cdr3_nt: TGTGCCAGCAGCGTAGTTGGGCAACAGACCGGGGAGCTGTTTTTT
v_call: TRBV9
d_call: NA
clone_size: once
j_call: TRBJ2-2

cdr3_aa: CASSAERVKDNEQFF
cdr3_nt: TGTGCCAGCAGTGCTGAGCGGGTAAAAGACAATGAGCAGTTCTTC
v_call: TRBV2
d_call: NA
clone_size: NA
j_call: TRBJ2-1

cdr3_aa: CASSPTGLSYEQYF
cdr3_nt: TGCGCCAGCAGTCCGACAGGTCTATCCTACGAGCAGTACTTC
v_call: TRBV5-1
d_call: NA
clone_size: NA
j_call: TRBJ2-7

cdr3_aa: CASRGEGNEQFF
cdr3_nt: TGTGCCAGCAGGGGCGAAGGCAATGAGCAGTTCTTC
v_call: TRBV7-9
d_call: NA
clone_size: NA
j_call: TRBJ2-1

cdr3_aa: CSSSTNTGGTYEQYF
cdr3_nt: TGTTCCAGCAGTACCAACACAGGGGGGACCTACGAGCAGTACTTC
v_call: TRBV7-9
d_call: TRBD1
clone_size: NA
j_call: TRBJ2-7

cdr3_aa: CASSLEVTRSYEQYF
cdr3_nt: TGTGCCAGCAGCTTAGAAGTGACTAGGTCCTACGAGCAGTACTTC
v_call: TRBV11-2
d_call: NA
clone_size: NA
j_call: TRBJ2-7

cdr3_aa: CASSLRGKGTEAFF
cdr3_nt: TGTGCCAGCAGCCTCCGGGGGAAGGGCACTGAAGCTTTCTTT
v_call: TRBV2
d_call: NA
clone_size: NA
j_call: TRBJ1-1

cdr3_aa: CASSEGASGYSEQFF
cdr3_nt: TGTGCCAGCAGTGAAGGTGCTAGCGGGTATAGTGAGCAGTTCTTC
v_call: TRBV6-1
d_call: TRBD2
clone_size: NA
j_call: TRBJ2-1

cdr3_aa: CASSPQQGFTDTQYF
cdr3_nt: TGTGCCAGCAGCCCACAACAGGGGTTCACAGATACGCAGTATTTT
v_call: TRBV7-2
d_call: TRBD1
clone_size: NA
j_call: TRBJ2-3

cdr3_aa: CASSRSGGAQDEQYF
cdr3_nt: TGTGCCAGCAGCCGGTCGGGGGGAGCGCAGGACGAGCAGTACTTC
v_call: TRBV7-9
d_call: TRBD2
clone_size: NA
j_call: TRBJ2-7

cdr3_aa: CASSLRRGRLHEQYF
cdr3_nt: TGTGCCAGCAGCTTACGCAGGGGGCGCCTCCACGAGCAGTACTTC
v_call: TRBV7-2
d_call: TRBD1
clone_size: NA
j_call: TRBJ2-7